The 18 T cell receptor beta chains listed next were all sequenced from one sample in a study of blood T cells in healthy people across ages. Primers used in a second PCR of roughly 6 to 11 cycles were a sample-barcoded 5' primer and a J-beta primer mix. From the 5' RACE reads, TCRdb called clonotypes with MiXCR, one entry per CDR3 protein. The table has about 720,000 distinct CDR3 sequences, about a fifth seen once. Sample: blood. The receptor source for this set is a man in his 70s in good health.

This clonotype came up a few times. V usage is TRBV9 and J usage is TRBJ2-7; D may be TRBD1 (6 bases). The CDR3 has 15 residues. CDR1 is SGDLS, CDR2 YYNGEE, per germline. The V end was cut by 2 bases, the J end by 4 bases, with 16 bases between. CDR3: CASSVQGSGPYEQYF. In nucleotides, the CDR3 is TGTGCCAGCAGCGTCCAGGGGTCTGGGCCTTACGAGCAGTACTTC.

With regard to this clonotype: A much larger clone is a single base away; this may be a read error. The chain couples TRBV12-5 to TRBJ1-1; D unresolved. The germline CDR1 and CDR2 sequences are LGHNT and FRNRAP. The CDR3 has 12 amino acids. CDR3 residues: CANGDVWTEAFF. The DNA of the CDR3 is TGTGCTAATGGTGACGTTTGGACTGAAGCTTTCTTT.

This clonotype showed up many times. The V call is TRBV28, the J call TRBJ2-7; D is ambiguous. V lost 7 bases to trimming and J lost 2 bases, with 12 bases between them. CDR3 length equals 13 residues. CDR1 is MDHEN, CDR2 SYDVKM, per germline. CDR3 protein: CASTPPATYEQYF. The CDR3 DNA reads TGTGCCAGCACCCCTCCGGCTACCTACGAGCAGTACTTC.

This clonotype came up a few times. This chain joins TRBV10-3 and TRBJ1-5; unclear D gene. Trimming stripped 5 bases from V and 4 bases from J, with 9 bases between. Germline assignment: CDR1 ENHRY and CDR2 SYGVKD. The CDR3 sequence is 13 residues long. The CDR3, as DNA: TGTGCCATCAGTTCGTCGAGTAATCAGCCCCAGCATTTT. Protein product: CAISSSSNQPQHF.

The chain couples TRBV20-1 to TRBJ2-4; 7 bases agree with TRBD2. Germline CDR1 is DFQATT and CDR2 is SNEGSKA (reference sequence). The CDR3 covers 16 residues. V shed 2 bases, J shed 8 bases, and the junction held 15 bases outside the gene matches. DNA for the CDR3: TGCAGTGCTAGATCTTTCTTGAAAGGGAGGGGCCACATTCAGTACTTC. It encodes CSARSFLKGRGHIQYF.

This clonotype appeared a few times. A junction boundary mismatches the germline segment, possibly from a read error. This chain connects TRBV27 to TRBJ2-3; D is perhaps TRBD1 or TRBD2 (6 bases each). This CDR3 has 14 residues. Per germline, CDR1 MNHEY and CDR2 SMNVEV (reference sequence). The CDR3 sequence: CATSKGGVADTQYF. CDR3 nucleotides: TGTGCCACCAGTAAGGGGGGTGTCGCAGATACGCAGTATTTT.

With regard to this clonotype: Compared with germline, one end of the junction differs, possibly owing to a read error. CDR3 protein: CAGSLGLTRNQPQHF. CDR3 coding DNA: TGTGCCGGCAGCTTGGGACTCACCAGGAATCAGCCCCAGCATTTT. The V gene is TRBV7-9, the J gene TRBJ1-5, with a possible D match to TRBD1 (5 bases). This CDR3 region has 15 residues. Germline lookup yields CDR1 SEHNR and CDR2 FQNEAQ (reference sequence).

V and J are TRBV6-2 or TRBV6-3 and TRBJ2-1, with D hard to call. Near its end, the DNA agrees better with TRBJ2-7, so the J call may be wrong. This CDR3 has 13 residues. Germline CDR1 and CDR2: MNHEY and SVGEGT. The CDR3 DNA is TGTGCCAGCAGACCCGACATTCCCTACGAGCAGTACTTC. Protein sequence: CASRPDIPYEQYF.

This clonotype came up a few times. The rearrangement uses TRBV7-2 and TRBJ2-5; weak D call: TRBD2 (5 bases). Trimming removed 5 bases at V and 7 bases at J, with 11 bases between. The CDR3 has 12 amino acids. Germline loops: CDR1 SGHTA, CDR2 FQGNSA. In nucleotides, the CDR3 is TGTGCCAGCAGCGCGGACTGGCGGACCCAGTACTTC. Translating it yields CASSADWRTQYF.

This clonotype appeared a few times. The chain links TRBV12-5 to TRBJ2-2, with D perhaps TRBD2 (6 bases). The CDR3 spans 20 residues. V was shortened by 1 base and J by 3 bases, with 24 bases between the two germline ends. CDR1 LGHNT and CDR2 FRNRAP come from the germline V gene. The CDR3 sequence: CASGLGPGTTTSLDTGELFF. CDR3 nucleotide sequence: TGTGCTAGTGGTTTGGGCCCAGGGACCACTACTAGCCTGGACACCGGGGAGCTGTTTTTT.

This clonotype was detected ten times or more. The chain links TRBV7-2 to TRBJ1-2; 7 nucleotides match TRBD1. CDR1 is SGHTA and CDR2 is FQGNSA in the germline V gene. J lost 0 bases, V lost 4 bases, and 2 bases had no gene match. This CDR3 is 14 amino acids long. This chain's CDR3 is CASSWGQPNYGYTF. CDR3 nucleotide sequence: TGTGCCAGCAGCTGGGGACAGCCTAACTATGGCTACACCTTC.

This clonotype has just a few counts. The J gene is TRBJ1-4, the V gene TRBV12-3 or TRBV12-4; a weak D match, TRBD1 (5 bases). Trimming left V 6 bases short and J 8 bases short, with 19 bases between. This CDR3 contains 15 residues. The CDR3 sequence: CASSFGGIRYEKLFF. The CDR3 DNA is TGTGCCAGCAGCTTCGGGGGAATACGGTACGAAAAACTGTTTTTT.

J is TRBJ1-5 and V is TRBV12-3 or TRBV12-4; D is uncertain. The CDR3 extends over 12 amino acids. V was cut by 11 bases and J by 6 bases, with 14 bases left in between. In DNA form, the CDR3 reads TGTGCCTCGCGGGCCGCCCTTCAGCCCCAGCATTTT. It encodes CASRAALQPQHF.

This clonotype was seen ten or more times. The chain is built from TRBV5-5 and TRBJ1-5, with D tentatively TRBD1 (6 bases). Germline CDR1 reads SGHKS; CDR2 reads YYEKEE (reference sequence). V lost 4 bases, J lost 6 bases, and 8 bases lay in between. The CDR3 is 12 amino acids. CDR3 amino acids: CASSLQGQPQHF. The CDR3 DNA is TGTGCCAGCAGCCTACAGGGTCAGCCCCAGCATTTT.

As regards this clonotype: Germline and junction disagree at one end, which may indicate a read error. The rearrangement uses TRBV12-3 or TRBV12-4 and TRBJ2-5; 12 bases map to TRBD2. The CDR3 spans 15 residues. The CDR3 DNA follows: TGTGCCAGCAGTCCCCGGACTAGCGGGGTTGAGACCAAGTACTTC. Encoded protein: CASSPRTSGVETKYF.

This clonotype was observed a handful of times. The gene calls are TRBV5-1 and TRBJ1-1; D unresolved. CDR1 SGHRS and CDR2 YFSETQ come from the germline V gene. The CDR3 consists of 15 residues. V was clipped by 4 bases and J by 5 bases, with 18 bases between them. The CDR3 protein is CASSPGGWGETEAFF. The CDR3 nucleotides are TGCGCCAGCAGCCCGGGAGGGTGGGGAGAAACTGAAGCTTTCTTT.

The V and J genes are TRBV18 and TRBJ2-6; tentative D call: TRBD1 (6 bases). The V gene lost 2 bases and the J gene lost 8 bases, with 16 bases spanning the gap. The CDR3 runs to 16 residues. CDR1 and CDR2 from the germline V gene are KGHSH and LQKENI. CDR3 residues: CASSPRQEAFSNVLTF. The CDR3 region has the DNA TGTGCCAGCTCACCAAGACAGGAAGCTTTCTCCAACGTCCTGACTTTC.

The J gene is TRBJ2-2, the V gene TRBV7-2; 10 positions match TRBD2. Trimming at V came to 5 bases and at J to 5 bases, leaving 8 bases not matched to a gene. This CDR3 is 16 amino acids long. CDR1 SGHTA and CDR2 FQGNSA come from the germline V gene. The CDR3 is CASSPMVAGGTGELFF. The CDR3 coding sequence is TGTGCCAGCAGCCCGATGGTAGCGGGAGGAACCGGGGAGCTGTTTTTT.